Listed below are T cell receptor beta chains from one sample, sequenced in a study of response to subunit inactivated influenza vaccine. TCRdb independently ran MiXCR on the RT-PCR reads; one entry per CDR3 protein. The sample lists more than 450,000 distinct CDR3 sequences, about 11% seen once, with approximately 10% in the top ten. These same records also appear under a second study, on T cells expressing NK-cell markers.

The sequencing here drew on PBMCs from blood, taken on the day of vaccination. These receptors were taken from a man aged 50 or older who received an inactivated influenza vaccine. CDR3s include the opening cysteine and the closing phenylalanine or tryptophan. D genes are given only for firm matches. Only some rows state a clone size, as once, few, many or a class for expanded clones.

abundance: -
v_gene: TRBV6-2/TRBV6-3
j_gene: TRBJ2-7
d_gene: TRBD2
CDR3aa: CASSYSPSGVFSYEQYF
CDR3nt: TGTGCCAGCAGTTACTCGCCTAGCGGGGTTTTTTCCTACGAGCAGTACTTC

abundance: -
v_gene: TRBV7-2
j_gene: TRBJ2-3
d_gene: TRBD1
CDR3aa: CASSSTGGLFTDTQYF
CDR3nt: TGTGCCAGCAGCTCAACAGGGGGACTCTTCACAGATACGCAGTATTTT

abundance: -
v_gene: TRBV28
j_gene: TRBJ2-7
d_gene: TRBD1
CDR3aa: CASSSLQFTGAVGEQYF
CDR3nt: TGTGCCAGCAGCTCACTCCAATTTACAGGGGCCGTGGGGGAGCAGTACTTC

abundance: -
v_gene: TRBV20-1
j_gene: TRBJ2-4
d_gene: -
CDR3aa: CSASGTELIQYF
CDR3nt: TGCAGTGCCTCGGGGACCGAACTTATTCAGTACTTC

abundance: -
v_gene: TRBV20-1
j_gene: TRBJ2-5
d_gene: -
CDR3aa: CSAQGSETQYF
CDR3nt: TGCAGTGCGCAGGGTTCAGAGACCCAGTACTTC

abundance: few
v_gene: TRBV3-1
j_gene: TRBJ2-7
d_gene: -
CDR3aa: CASSHRRTAKSSYEQYF
CDR3nt: TGTGCCAGCAGCCACCGCCGGACAGCCAAAAGCTCCTACGAGCAGTACTTC

abundance: few
v_gene: TRBV3-1
j_gene: TRBJ1-5
d_gene: -
CDR3aa: CASSHGGGGNQPQHF
CDR3nt: TGTGCCAGCAGCCATGGCGGGGGCGGCAATCAGCCCCAGCATTTT

abundance: -
v_gene: TRBV30
j_gene: TRBJ2-3
d_gene: TRBD1
CDR3aa: CAWSVQGADTQYF
CDR3nt: TGTGCCTGGAGTGTACAGGGGGCAGATACGCAGTATTTT

abundance: -
v_gene: TRBV11-2
j_gene: TRBJ2-1
d_gene: -
CDR3aa: CASTSGTRHHNEQFF
CDR3nt: TGTGCCAGCACTTCCGGGACAAGGCACCACAATGAGCAGTTCTTC

abundance: -
v_gene: TRBV29-1
j_gene: TRBJ1-2
d_gene: -
CDR3aa: CSVDPGTDYGYTF
CDR3nt: TGCAGCGTTGACCCCGGGACCGACTATGGCTACACCTTC

abundance: -
v_gene: TRBV7-9
j_gene: TRBJ2-3
d_gene: -
CDR3aa: CASSRTSGGSDTQYF
CDR3nt: TGTGCCAGCAGTCGCACCTCCGGGGGTTCAGATACGCAGTATTTT

abundance: -
v_gene: TRBV28
j_gene: TRBJ2-7
d_gene: -
CDR3aa: CASSFRRLLARGPYEQYF
CDR3nt: TGTGCCAGCAGTTTTCGCCGATTACTAGCTAGGGGCCCCTACGAGCAGTACTTC

abundance: -
v_gene: TRBV27
j_gene: TRBJ2-7
d_gene: TRBD1
CDR3aa: CASSGTGGFSYEQYF
CDR3nt: TGTGCCAGCAGTGGGACAGGGGGCTTTTCCTACGAGCAGTACTTC

abundance: -
v_gene: TRBV12-3/TRBV12-4
j_gene: TRBJ1-3
d_gene: -
CDR3aa: CATDSGGNTIYF
CDR3nt: TGTGCCACTGATTCTGGGGGAAACACCATATATTTT

abundance: -
v_gene: TRBV28
j_gene: TRBJ1-2
d_gene: -
CDR3aa: CASSRPGENSDGYTF
CDR3nt: TGTGCCAGCTCCCGCCCTGGGGAGAATAGCGATGGCTACACCTTC

abundance: -
v_gene: TRBV6-5
j_gene: TRBJ1-2
d_gene: TRBD1
CDR3aa: CASSYDFRDRGYYGYTF
CDR3nt: TGTGCCAGCAGTTACGACTTTCGGGACAGGGGATACTATGGCTACACCTTC

abundance: few
v_gene: TRBV5-1
j_gene: TRBJ2-7
d_gene: -
CDR3aa: CASSLAPGLNYEQYF
CDR3nt: TGCGCCAGCAGCTTGGCCCCGGGTTTAAACTACGAGCAGTACTTC

abundance: -
v_gene: TRBV6-5
j_gene: TRBJ2-1
d_gene: TRBD2
CDR3aa: CASSYSGGRISYNEQFF
CDR3nt: TGTGCCAGCAGTTACTCCGGCGGGAGGATCTCCTACAATGAGCAGTTCTTC

abundance: -
v_gene: TRBV20-1
j_gene: TRBJ2-3
d_gene: -
CDR3aa: CSAANGSPFSTDTQYF
CDR3nt: TGCAGTGCTGCCAACGGGAGTCCCTTCAGCACAGATACGCAGTATTTT

abundance: many
v_gene: TRBV20-1
j_gene: TRBJ2-7
d_gene: TRBD2
CDR3aa: CSARVATSVTEQYF
CDR3nt: TGCAGTGCTAGAGTTGCGACTAGCGTCACAGAGCAGTACTTC

abundance: many
v_gene: TRBV9
j_gene: TRBJ2-3
d_gene: TRBD2
CDR3aa: CASSVRTSGEKDTQYF
CDR3nt: TGTGCCAGCAGCGTCCGGACTAGCGGGGAAAAAGATACGCAGTATTTT

abundance: -
v_gene: TRBV24-1
j_gene: TRBJ2-1
d_gene: -
CDR3aa: CATSDPDSSYNEQFF
CDR3nt: TGTGCCACCAGTGATCCGGATAGCTCCTACAATGAGCAGTTCTTC

abundance: few
v_gene: TRBV6-5
j_gene: TRBJ2-5
d_gene: -
CDR3aa: CASSYVAEKETQYF
CDR3nt: TGTGCCAGCAGTTACGTCGCAGAAAAAGAGACCCAGTACTTC

abundance: few
v_gene: TRBV7-9
j_gene: TRBJ2-3
d_gene: TRBD2
CDR3aa: CASSLARTSPDTQYF
CDR3nt: TGTGCCAGCAGCTTAGCCCGGACTAGCCCAGATACGCAGTATTTT

abundance: -
v_gene: TRBV30
j_gene: TRBJ2-3
d_gene: -
CDR3aa: CAWSRSGVDTQYF
CDR3nt: TGTGCCTGGAGTAGGTCAGGGGTCGATACGCAGTATTTT

abundance: many
v_gene: TRBV5-1
j_gene: TRBJ2-7
d_gene: TRBD1
CDR3aa: CASSWRDRGGEQYF
CDR3nt: TGCGCCAGCAGCTGGCGGGACAGGGGCGGCGAGCAGTACTTC

abundance: few
v_gene: TRBV20-1
j_gene: TRBJ2-7
d_gene: TRBD1
CDR3aa: CSAPGGTGVYEQYF
CDR3nt: TGCAGTGCTCCCGGGGGGACAGGGGTCTACGAGCAGTACTTC

abundance: many
v_gene: TRBV5-1
j_gene: TRBJ2-2
d_gene: -
CDR3aa: CASSLRRTTNTGELFF
CDR3nt: TGCGCCAGCAGCCTGAGGCGGACCACGAACACCGGGGAGCTGTTTTTT

abundance: few
v_gene: TRBV12-3/TRBV12-4
j_gene: TRBJ1-3
d_gene: -
CDR3aa: CASIAGYENTIYF
CDR3nt: TGTGCCAGCATCGCGGGGTACGAAAACACCATATATTTT

abundance: -
v_gene: TRBV5-1
j_gene: TRBJ2-1
d_gene: -
CDR3aa: CASSPDSVTYNEQFF
CDR3nt: TGCGCCAGCAGCCCCGATAGCGTTACCTACAATGAGCAGTTCTTC

abundance: few
v_gene: TRBV20-1
j_gene: TRBJ2-6
d_gene: -
CDR3aa: CSASLSSGANVLTF
CDR3nt: TGCAGTGCTAGCCTGAGCTCTGGGGCCAACGTCCTGACTTTC

abundance: many
v_gene: TRBV12-3/TRBV12-4
j_gene: TRBJ2-1
d_gene: TRBD2
CDR3aa: CASSLGLAAYNEQFF
CDR3nt: TGTGCCAGCAGCTTGGGTCTAGCGGCATACAATGAGCAGTTCTTC

abundance: few
v_gene: TRBV7-9
j_gene: TRBJ1-6
d_gene: -
CDR3aa: CASSPGWGRNSPLHF
CDR3nt: TGTGCCAGCAGCCCCGGTTGGGGCCGCAATTCACCCCTCCACTTT

abundance: few
v_gene: TRBV7-2
j_gene: TRBJ1-4
d_gene: -
CDR3aa: CASSEGGRGSEKLFF
CDR3nt: TGTGCCAGCAGCGAAGGCGGGCGTGGAAGTGAAAAACTGTTTTTT

abundance: -
v_gene: TRBV5-1
j_gene: TRBJ1-1
d_gene: -
CDR3aa: CASSLAGAAGAFF
CDR3nt: TGCGCCAGCAGCTTGGCGGGGGCAGCCGGAGCTTTCTTT

abundance: -
v_gene: TRBV27
j_gene: TRBJ1-3
d_gene: TRBD1
CDR3aa: CASRPSPGQGALFGNTIYF
CDR3nt: TGTGCCAGCAGACCGTCACCGGGACAGGGGGCACTTTTTGGAAACACCATATATTTT

abundance: -
v_gene: TRBV4-1
j_gene: TRBJ2-5
d_gene: TRBD2
CDR3aa: CASRPQAGGGETQYF
CDR3nt: TGCGCCAGCAGACCCCAAGCGGGGGGCGGGGAGACCCAGTACTTC

abundance: few
v_gene: TRBV10-3
j_gene: TRBJ2-5
d_gene: -
CDR3aa: CAISESPGGQETQYF
CDR3nt: TGTGCCATCAGTGAGTCCCCGGGCGGGCAAGAGACCCAGTACTTC

abundance: -
v_gene: TRBV4-1
j_gene: TRBJ2-1
d_gene: -
CDR3aa: CASSPRGGSGDEQFF
CDR3nt: TGCGCCAGCAGCCCCCGCGGCGGCAGCGGCGATGAGCAGTTCTTC

abundance: few
v_gene: TRBV13
j_gene: TRBJ2-5
d_gene: TRBD2
CDR3aa: CASSLSGGGTQYF
CDR3nt: TGTGCCAGCAGCTTATCGGGAGGTGGGACCCAGTACTTC

abundance: -
v_gene: TRBV28
j_gene: TRBJ1-2
d_gene: TRBD1
CDR3aa: CASSSDGTGSYGYTF
CDR3nt: TGTGCCAGCAGTTCCGACGGGACAGGATCCTATGGCTACACCTTC

abundance: many
v_gene: TRBV7-3
j_gene: TRBJ2-1
d_gene: TRBD1
CDR3aa: CASGTGGHEQFF
CDR3nt: TGTGCCAGCGGGACAGGGGGCCATGAGCAGTTCTTC

abundance: few
v_gene: TRBV11-2
j_gene: TRBJ2-3
d_gene: -
CDR3aa: CASSLTRADTQYF
CDR3nt: TGTGCCAGCAGCTTAACCAGAGCAGATACGCAGTATTTT

abundance: -
v_gene: TRBV7-2
j_gene: TRBJ2-5
d_gene: TRBD2
CDR3aa: CASSLVGMAGVETQYF
CDR3nt: TGTGCCAGCAGCTTAGTGGGCATGGCGGGAGTAGAGACCCAGTACTTC

abundance: -
v_gene: TRBV28
j_gene: TRBJ2-7
d_gene: TRBD2
CDR3aa: CASSLGLAGIEQYF
CDR3nt: TGTGCCAGCAGCCTGGGACTAGCGGGCATCGAGCAGTACTTC

abundance: -
v_gene: TRBV20-1
j_gene: TRBJ1-4
d_gene: -
CDR3aa: CSANDSGDKLFF
CDR3nt: TGCAGTGCTAATGATTCGGGGGACAAACTGTTTTTT

abundance: -
v_gene: TRBV7-2
j_gene: TRBJ1-4
d_gene: -
CDR3aa: CASSPGLQLFF
CDR3nt: TGTGCCAGCAGCCCGGGCCTCCAACTGTTTTTT

abundance: -
v_gene: TRBV6-1
j_gene: TRBJ1-1
d_gene: TRBD1
CDR3aa: CATGTGLMNTEAFF
CDR3nt: TGTGCCACTGGGACAGGACTTATGAACACTGAAGCTTTCTTT

abundance: -
v_gene: TRBV2
j_gene: TRBJ2-5
d_gene: -
CDR3aa: CATSGGPGAEETQYF
CDR3nt: TGTGCCACCAGCGGAGGGCCGGGGGCTGAGGAGACCCAGTACTTC

abundance: few
v_gene: TRBV5-1
j_gene: TRBJ2-1
d_gene: TRBD2
CDR3aa: CASSLLGLAVHNEQFF
CDR3nt: TGCGCCAGCAGCCTCCTGGGACTAGCGGTCCACAATGAGCAGTTCTTC

abundance: few
v_gene: TRBV28
j_gene: TRBJ2-2
d_gene: -
CDR3aa: CASNRVNTGELFF
CDR3nt: TGTGCCAGCAATCGAGTGAACACCGGGGAGCTGTTTTTT

abundance: -
v_gene: TRBV4-1
j_gene: TRBJ1-2
d_gene: -
CDR3aa: CASSHLGPGNGYTF
CDR3nt: TGCGCCAGCAGCCATCTTGGTCCCGGGAATGGCTACACCTTC

abundance: many
v_gene: TRBV7-2
j_gene: TRBJ2-3
d_gene: TRBD2
CDR3aa: CASSTSGISTDTQYF
CDR3nt: TGTGCCAGCAGCACTAGCGGGATATCCACAGATACGCAGTATTTT

abundance: many
v_gene: TRBV29-1
j_gene: TRBJ2-1
d_gene: TRBD1
CDR3aa: CSAAGGYNNEQFF
CDR3nt: TGCAGCGCGGCAGGGGGCTATAACAATGAGCAGTTCTTC

abundance: few
v_gene: TRBV11-2
j_gene: TRBJ2-5
d_gene: -
CDR3aa: CASSFNPIQETQYF
CDR3nt: TGTGCCAGCAGCTTTAACCCCATCCAAGAGACCCAGTACTTC